A selection of T cell receptor beta chains follows, all from one sample in a study of shared clonotypes between healthy human individuals. The assay was immunoSEQ multiplex PCR, and TCRdb's table has in-frame clones only and misses some. The sample shows some 500,000 clones, around 95% of them seen only once. Sequencing input: naive CD4+ T cells sorted from blood. These TCRs come from a woman aged 30 to 39 in good health. The conserved cysteine and the conserved F or W are not part of the CDR3 here. Each record gives: clone size, V gene, J gene, CDR3 protein. Rows give clone size only sometimes, using once, few, many, or a class for an expanded clone.

clone_size: -
v_call: TRBV5-1
j_call: TRBJ1-3
cdr3_aa: ASSQGPSSGNTIY

clone_size: -
v_call: TRBV5-1
j_call: TRBJ2-2
cdr3_aa: ASTTSKLYTGELF

clone_size: -
v_call: TRBV28
j_call: TRBJ2-5
cdr3_aa: ASSRWGWRGLYQETQY

clone_size: -
v_call: TRBV7-9
j_call: TRBJ2-1
cdr3_aa: ASSLDHRDATYNEQF

clone_size: few
v_call: TRBV19
j_call: TRBJ2-7
cdr3_aa: ASSKESDYEQY

clone_size: -
v_call: TRBV28
j_call: TRBJ2-7
cdr3_aa: ASSPGQGIPYEQY

clone_size: -
v_call: TRBV7-2
j_call: -
cdr3_aa: ASSVGHQTYEQY

clone_size: -
v_call: TRBV11-3
j_call: TRBJ2-2
cdr3_aa: ASSLTSGRAGTGELF

clone_size: -
v_call: TRBV6-5
j_call: TRBJ1-3
cdr3_aa: ASSREDRAGNTIY

clone_size: -
v_call: TRBV29-1
j_call: TRBJ2-5
cdr3_aa: SVEDRGETQY

clone_size: -
v_call: TRBV18
j_call: TRBJ1-1
cdr3_aa: ASSPRTVDNTEAF

clone_size: -
v_call: TRBV5-8
j_call: TRBJ1-3
cdr3_aa: ASSPSPGVGVGNTIY

clone_size: once
v_call: TRBV11-2
j_call: TRBJ1-1
cdr3_aa: ASSLDRSLGVNTEAF

clone_size: -
v_call: TRBV2
j_call: TRBJ1-5
cdr3_aa: ASSGVSGGIQPQH

clone_size: once
v_call: TRBV28
j_call: TRBJ1-2
cdr3_aa: ASLTGNYGYT

clone_size: -
v_call: TRBV6-5
j_call: TRBJ1-3
cdr3_aa: ASRSQGQGLTIY

clone_size: -
v_call: TRBV12-5
j_call: TRBJ2-7
cdr3_aa: ASGLFTGQNSYEQY

clone_size: once
v_call: TRBV10-3
j_call: TRBJ1-5
cdr3_aa: AISAAGYQPQH

clone_size: -
v_call: TRBV19
j_call: TRBJ2-7
cdr3_aa: ASSIVQGVSYEQY

clone_size: -
v_call: TRBV28
j_call: TRBJ2-7
cdr3_aa: ASINPGPHYEQY

clone_size: -
v_call: TRBV19
j_call: TRBJ2-2
cdr3_aa: ASSKGDYSNTGELF

clone_size: -
v_call: TRBV19
j_call: TRBJ1-5
cdr3_aa: ASSIVGLYSNQPQH

clone_size: few
v_call: TRBV28
j_call: TRBJ2-7
cdr3_aa: ASSSHSYEQY

clone_size: -
v_call: TRBV27
j_call: TRBJ2-3
cdr3_aa: ASSQGLRTDTQY

clone_size: -
v_call: TRBV6-4
j_call: TRBJ1-1
cdr3_aa: ASSTGLNTEAF

clone_size: -
v_call: TRBV28
j_call: TRBJ2-5
cdr3_aa: ASRDTGTGTAGQY

clone_size: -
v_call: TRBV28
j_call: TRBJ1-2
cdr3_aa: ASSPTPGTDTWGYT

clone_size: -
v_call: TRBV28
j_call: TRBJ2-7
cdr3_aa: ASTTLDRLAYEQY

clone_size: -
v_call: TRBV6-5
j_call: TRBJ2-5
cdr3_aa: ASSSMAGGQETQY

clone_size: -
v_call: TRBV30
j_call: TRBJ2-7
cdr3_aa: AWRRAGFEQY

clone_size: -
v_call: TRBV28
j_call: TRBJ1-4
cdr3_aa: ASLPQTANEKLF

clone_size: -
v_call: TRBV6-1
j_call: TRBJ2-3
cdr3_aa: ASRWGIDTQY

clone_size: -
v_call: TRBV7-9
j_call: TRBJ2-7
cdr3_aa: ASSLSPYEQY

clone_size: -
v_call: TRBV28
j_call: TRBJ1-5
cdr3_aa: ASSLGRTGGRLDQPQH

clone_size: -
v_call: TRBV2
j_call: TRBJ2-1
cdr3_aa: ASSEGRRRDNEQF

clone_size: -
v_call: TRBV10-1
j_call: TRBJ2-2
cdr3_aa: ASSERGSGELF

clone_size: -
v_call: TRBV19
j_call: TRBJ2-5
cdr3_aa: ASSIEAGGLAETQY

clone_size: -
v_call: TRBV6-4
j_call: TRBJ1-1
cdr3_aa: ASSPGGARSNEAF

clone_size: -
v_call: TRBV6-1
j_call: TRBJ2-7
cdr3_aa: ASSVEGPYEQY

clone_size: once
v_call: TRBV5-1
j_call: TRBJ2-1
cdr3_aa: ASRRTSGYEQF

clone_size: -
v_call: TRBV4-2
j_call: TRBJ2-1
cdr3_aa: ASSQVTAIGSYNEQF

clone_size: -
v_call: TRBV11-3
j_call: TRBJ2-2
cdr3_aa: ASSLGQSNTGELF

clone_size: -
v_call: TRBV4-2
j_call: TRBJ2-5
cdr3_aa: ASSQETSGSWETQY